The entry below describes one TCR beta chain. Antigen specificity is unknown. A single record per CDR3 protein comes from TCRdb applying MiXCR to the reads. Altogether roughly 310,000 distinct CDR3 sequences are present, roughly 29% being singletons, with the ten largest covering around 18%. Germline-derived CDR1 and CDR2 are LNHDA and SQIVND (reference sequence). The length of the CDR3 is 13 residues. V shed 10 bases and J 13 bases; nucleotides not matched to a gene: 13. These data come from a study of T cell repertoires in cytomegalovirus infection. Looking at the study overall: Newly reported HLA-C-restricted and thoroughly characterized HLA-B-restricted CMV epitopes were employed. It was the public TCR beta signatures that indicated both CMV infection and matching HLA type.

Study-wide points: Identification of carriers of CMV plus the relevant HLA was achieved through cumulative public TCR beta family frequency. Dominating the ex vivo response were TCR beta clonotypes that were CMV-specific and HLA-C-restricted.

The V and J genes are TRBV19 and TRBJ1-4; 9 bases align to TRBD1. The material sequenced was cultured PBMCs, taken from culture after CMV antigen stimulation. This clonotype was obtained from a human donor in good health (CMV status not recorded). Some clones in this sample may be carry-over from other donors' samples. In DNA form, the CDR3 reads TGTGCCACCGGACAGGGGCCGTATATTGGACTGTTTTTT. Protein product: CATGQGPYIGLFF.